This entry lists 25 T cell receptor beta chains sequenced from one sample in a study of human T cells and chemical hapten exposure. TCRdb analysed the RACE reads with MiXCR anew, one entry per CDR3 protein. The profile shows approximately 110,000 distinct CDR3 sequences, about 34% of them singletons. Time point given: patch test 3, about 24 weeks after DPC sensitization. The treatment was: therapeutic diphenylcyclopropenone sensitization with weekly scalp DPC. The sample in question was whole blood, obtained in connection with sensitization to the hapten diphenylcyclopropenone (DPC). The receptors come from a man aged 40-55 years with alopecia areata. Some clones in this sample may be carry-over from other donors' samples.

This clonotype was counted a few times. CDR3 in DNA: TGTGCCAGCAGCCGGGAAGCGGAGGACTACGAGCAGTACGTC. It translates to CASSREAEDYEQYV. The gene calls are TRBV7-9 and TRBJ2-7; D is possibly TRBD2 (5 bases). Trimming cost V 5 bases and J 3 bases, with 14 bases left between them. The germline CDR1 and CDR2 sequences are SEHNR and FQNEAQ (reference sequence). This CDR3 comprises 14 residues.

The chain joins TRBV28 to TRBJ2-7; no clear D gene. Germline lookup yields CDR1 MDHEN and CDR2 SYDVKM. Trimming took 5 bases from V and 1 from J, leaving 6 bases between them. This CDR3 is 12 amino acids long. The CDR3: CASSTTSYEQYF. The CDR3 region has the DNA TGTGCCAGCAGTACCACTTCCTACGAGCAGTACTTC.

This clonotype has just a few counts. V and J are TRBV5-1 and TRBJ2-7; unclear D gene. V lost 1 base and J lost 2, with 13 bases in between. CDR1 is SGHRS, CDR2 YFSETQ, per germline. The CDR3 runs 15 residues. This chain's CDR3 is CASSLCLAATYEQYV. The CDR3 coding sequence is TGCGCCAGCAGCTTGTGTTTGGCGGCCACCTACGAGCAGTACGTC.

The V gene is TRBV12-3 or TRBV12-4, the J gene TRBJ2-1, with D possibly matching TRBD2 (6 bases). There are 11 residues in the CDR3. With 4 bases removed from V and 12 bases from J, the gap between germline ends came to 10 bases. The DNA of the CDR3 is TGTGCCAGCAGTTGTCGGGACTGGCAGTTCTTC. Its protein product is CASSCRDWQFF.

CDR3 sequence: CASSHTRTSGRGASTDTQYF. CDR3 DNA: TGCGCCAGCAGCCACACCCGGACTAGCGGGAGGGGGGCTAGCACAGATACGCAGTATTTT. V usage is TRBV4-3 and J usage is TRBJ2-3; 15 bases are a match to TRBD2. J was trimmed by 0 bases and V by 3 bases; bases with no gene match: 10. Germline V CDR1 and CDR2: LGHNA, YSLEER. There are 20 residues in the CDR3.

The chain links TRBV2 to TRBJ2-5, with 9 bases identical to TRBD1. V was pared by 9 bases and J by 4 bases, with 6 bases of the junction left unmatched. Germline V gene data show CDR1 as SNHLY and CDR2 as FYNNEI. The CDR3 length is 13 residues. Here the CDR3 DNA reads TGTGCCAGATCCACAGGGGGCCGAGAGACCCAGTACTTC. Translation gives CARSTGGRETQYF.

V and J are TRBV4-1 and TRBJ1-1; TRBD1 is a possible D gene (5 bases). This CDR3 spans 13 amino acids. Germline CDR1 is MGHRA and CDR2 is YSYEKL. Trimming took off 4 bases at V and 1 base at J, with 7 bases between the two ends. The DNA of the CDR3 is TGCGCCAGCAGCCTGACAGCGAACACTGAAGCTTTCTTT. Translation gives CASSLTANTEAFF.

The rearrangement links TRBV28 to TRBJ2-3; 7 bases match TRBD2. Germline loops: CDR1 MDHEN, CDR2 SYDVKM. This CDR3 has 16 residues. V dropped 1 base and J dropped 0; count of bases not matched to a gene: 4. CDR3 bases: TGTGCCAGCAGTTTATACGGGAGGACTAGCACAGATACGCAGTATTTT. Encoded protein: CASSLYGRTSTDTQYF.

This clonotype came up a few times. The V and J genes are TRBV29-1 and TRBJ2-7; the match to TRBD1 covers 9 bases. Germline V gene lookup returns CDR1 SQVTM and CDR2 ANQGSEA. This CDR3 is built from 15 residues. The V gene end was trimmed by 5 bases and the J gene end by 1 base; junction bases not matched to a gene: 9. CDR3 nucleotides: TGCAGCGTTATTATTTACAGGGGGCTTTCCTACGAGCAGTACGTC. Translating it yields CSVIIYRGLSYEQYV.

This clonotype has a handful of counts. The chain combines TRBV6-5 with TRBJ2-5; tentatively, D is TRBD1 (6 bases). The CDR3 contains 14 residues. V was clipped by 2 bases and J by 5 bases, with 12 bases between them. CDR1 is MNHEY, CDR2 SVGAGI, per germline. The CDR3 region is CASSYVARGETQYF. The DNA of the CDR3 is TGTGCCAGCAGTTACGTGGCCAGGGGTGAGACCCAGTACTTC.

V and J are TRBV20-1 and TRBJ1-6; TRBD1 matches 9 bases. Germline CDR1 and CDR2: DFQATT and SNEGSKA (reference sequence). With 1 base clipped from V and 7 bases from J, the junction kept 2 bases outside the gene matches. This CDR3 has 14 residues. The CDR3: CSARGTGANSPLHF. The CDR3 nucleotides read TGCAGTGCTAGAGGGACAGGGGCCAATTCACCCCTCCACTTT.

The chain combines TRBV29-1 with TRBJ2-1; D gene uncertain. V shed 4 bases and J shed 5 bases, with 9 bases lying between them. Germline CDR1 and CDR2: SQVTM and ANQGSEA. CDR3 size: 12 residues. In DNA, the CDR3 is TGCAGCGTTGGTTTGGGGAACAATGAGCAGTTCTTC. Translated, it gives CSVGLGNNEQFF.

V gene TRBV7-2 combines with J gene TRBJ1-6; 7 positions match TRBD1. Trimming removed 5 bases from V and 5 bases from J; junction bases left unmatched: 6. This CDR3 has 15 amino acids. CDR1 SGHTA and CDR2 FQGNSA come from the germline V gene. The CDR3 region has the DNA TGTGCCAGCAGCCCCGGACAGGATGATAATTCACCCCTCCACTTT. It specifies CASSPGQDDNSPLHF.

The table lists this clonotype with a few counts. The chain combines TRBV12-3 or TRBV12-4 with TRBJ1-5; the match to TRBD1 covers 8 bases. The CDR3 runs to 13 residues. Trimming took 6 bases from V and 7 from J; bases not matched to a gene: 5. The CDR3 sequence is CASSPTGEQPQHF. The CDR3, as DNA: TGTGCCAGCAGCCCGACAGGGGAACAGCCCCAGCATTTT.

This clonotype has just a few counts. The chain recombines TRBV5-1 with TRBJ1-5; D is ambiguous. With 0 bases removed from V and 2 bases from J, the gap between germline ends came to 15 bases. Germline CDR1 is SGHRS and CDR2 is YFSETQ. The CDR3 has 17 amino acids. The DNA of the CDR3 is TGCGCCAGCAGCTTGGCCGGGGAGGATTGGGGCAATCAGCCCCAGCATTTT. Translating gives CASSLAGEDWGNQPQHF. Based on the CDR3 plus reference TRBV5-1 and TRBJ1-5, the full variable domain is KAGVTQTPRYLIKTRGQQVTLSCSPISGHRSVSWYQQTPGQGLQFLFEYFSETQRNKGNFPGRFSGRQFSNSRSEMNVSTLELGDSALYLCASSLAGEDWGNQPQHFGDGTRLSIL.

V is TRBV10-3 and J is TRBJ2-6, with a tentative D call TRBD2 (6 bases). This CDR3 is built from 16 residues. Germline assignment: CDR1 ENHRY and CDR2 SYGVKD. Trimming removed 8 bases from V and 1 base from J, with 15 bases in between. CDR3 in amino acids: CAISSFRESGANVLTF. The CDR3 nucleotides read TGTGCCATCTCCTCCTTCCGGGAGTCTGGGGCCAACGTCCTGACTTTC.

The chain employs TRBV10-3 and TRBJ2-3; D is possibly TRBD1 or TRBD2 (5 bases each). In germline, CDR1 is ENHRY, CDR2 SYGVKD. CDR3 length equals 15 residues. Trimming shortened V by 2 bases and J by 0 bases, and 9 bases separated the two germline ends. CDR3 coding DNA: TGTGCCATCAGTGAGGGGACCCCTAGCACAGATACGCAGTATTTT. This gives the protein CAISEGTPSTDTQYF.

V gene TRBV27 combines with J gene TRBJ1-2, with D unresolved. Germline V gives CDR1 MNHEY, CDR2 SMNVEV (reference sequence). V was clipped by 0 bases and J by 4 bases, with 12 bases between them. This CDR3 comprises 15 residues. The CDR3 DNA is TGTGCCAGCAGTTTATCGAGGGCTTTGAGCTATGGCTACACCTTC. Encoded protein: CASSLSRALSYGYTF.

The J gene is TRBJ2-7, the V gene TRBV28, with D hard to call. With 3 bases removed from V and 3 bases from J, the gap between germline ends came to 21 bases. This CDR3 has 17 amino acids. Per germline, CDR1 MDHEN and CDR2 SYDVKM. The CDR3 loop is CASSFRALQKALYEQYF. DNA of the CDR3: TGTGCCAGCAGTTTTCGAGCCCTCCAAAAGGCGCTCTACGAGCAGTACTTC.

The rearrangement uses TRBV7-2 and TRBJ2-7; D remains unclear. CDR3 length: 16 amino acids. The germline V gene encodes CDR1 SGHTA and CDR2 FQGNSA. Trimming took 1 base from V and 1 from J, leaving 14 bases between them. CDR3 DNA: TGTGCCAGCAGCTTAGGTTATTCGGCGGCTTCCTACGAGCAGTACTTC. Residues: CASSLGYSAASYEQYF.

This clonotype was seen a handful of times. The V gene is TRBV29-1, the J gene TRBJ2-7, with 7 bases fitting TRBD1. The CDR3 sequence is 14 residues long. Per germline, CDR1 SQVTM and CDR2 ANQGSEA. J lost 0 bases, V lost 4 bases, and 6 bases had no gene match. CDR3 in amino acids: CSVVTGASSYEQYF. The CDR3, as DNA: TGCAGCGTTGTAACAGGGGCCAGCTCCTACGAGCAGTACTTC.

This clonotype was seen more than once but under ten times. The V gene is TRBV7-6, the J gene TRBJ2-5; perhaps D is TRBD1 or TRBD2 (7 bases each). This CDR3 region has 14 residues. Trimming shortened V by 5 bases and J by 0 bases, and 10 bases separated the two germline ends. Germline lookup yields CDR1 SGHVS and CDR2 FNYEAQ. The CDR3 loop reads CASSQGGYQETQYF. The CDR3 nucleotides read TGTGCCAGCAGCCAGGGGGGGTACCAAGAGACCCAGTACTTC.

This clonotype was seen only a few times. The CDR3 loop is CSALSGTSTDTQYF. As DNA, the CDR3 is TGCAGTGCTCTTAGCGGGACCAGCACAGATACGCAGTATTTT. V and J are TRBV20-1 and TRBJ2-3; TRBD2 aligns across 8 bases. This CDR3 is built from 14 residues. Germline lookup yields CDR1 DFQATT and CDR2 SNEGSKA (reference sequence). V gave up 5 bases and J gave up 0 bases; unmatched junction bases: 4.

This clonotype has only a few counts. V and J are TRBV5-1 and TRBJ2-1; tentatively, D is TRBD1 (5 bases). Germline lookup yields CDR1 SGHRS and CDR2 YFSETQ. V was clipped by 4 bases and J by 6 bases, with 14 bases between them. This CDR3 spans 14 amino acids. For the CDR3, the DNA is TGCGCCAGCAGCGAACAACCAGGGTCCAATGAGCAGTTCTTC. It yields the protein CASSEQPGSNEQFF.

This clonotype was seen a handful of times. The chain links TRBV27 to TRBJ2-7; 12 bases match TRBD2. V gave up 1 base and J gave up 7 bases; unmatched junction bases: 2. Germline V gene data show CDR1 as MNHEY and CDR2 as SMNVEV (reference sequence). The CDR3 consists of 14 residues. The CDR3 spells CASSLWGTSGEQYF. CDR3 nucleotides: TGTGCCAGCAGTTTATGGGGGACTAGCGGGGAGCAGTACTTC.